A selection of T cell receptor beta chains follows, all from one sample in a study of T cells in localized non-small cell lung cancer. Only in-frame clones appear in the TCRdb table, and some are missing; sequencing was by immunoSEQ multiplex PCR. The sample lists thousands of clones; under 30% were seen once. Sequencing was performed on lung tumor tissue, taken before any cancer treatment. The receptors shown here come from a woman aged 35 to 70 with stage III lung adenocarcinoma. Both conserved end residues are part of each CDR3. D genes are given only for firm matches. The size of a clone is reported for some rows only, either as once, few or many, or as a class for expanded clones.

clone size: medium-sized
J gene: TRBJ2-7
D gene: -
V gene: TRBV11-3
CDR3 DNA: TGTGCCAGCAGCTTATCGGGGGCTACATCCTACGAGCAGTACTTC
CDR3 protein: CASSLSGATSYEQYF

clone size: -
J gene: TRBJ2-7
D gene: TRBD1
V gene: TRBV9
CDR3 DNA: TGTGCCAGCCGGACAGGGATGGGTTCCACCTACGAGCAGTACTTC
CDR3 protein: CASRTGMGSTYEQYF

clone size: -
J gene: TRBJ2-5
D gene: -
V gene: TRBV11-3
CDR3 DNA: TGTGCCAGCAGCTCGTTAAGAGGACCCGCGCAAGAGACCCAGTACTTC
CDR3 protein: CASSSLRGPAQETQYF

clone size: few
J gene: TRBJ1-2
D gene: TRBD1
V gene: TRBV6-8
CDR3 DNA: TGTGCCAGCAGTCACCAGAGACAGGGGGTGGAAGGCTACACCTTC
CDR3 protein: CASSHQRQGVEGYTF

clone size: -
J gene: TRBJ2-7
D gene: TRBD1
V gene: TRBV6-8
CDR3 DNA: TGTGCCAGCAGCAAGGGACAGGGGGCGCGTGAGCAGTACTTC
CDR3 protein: CASSKGQGAREQYF

clone size: -
J gene: TRBJ2-1
D gene: TRBD2
V gene: TRBV5-1
CDR3 DNA: TGCGCCAGCAGCTTGTCTCTAGCGGGAGGCAATGAGCAGTTCTTC
CDR3 protein: CASSLSLAGGNEQFF

clone size: -
J gene: TRBJ1-1
D gene: -
V gene: TRBV5-1
CDR3 DNA: TGCGCCAGCGTTGACCTCGGGATGAACACTGAAGCTTTCTTT
CDR3 protein: CASVDLGMNTEAFF

clone size: -
J gene: TRBJ2-6
D gene: -
V gene: TRBV19
CDR3 DNA: TGTGCCAGTAGTCTTCGGATACCCTCTGGGGCCAACGTCCTGACTTTC
CDR3 protein: CASSLRIPSGANVLTF

clone size: -
J gene: TRBJ2-1
D gene: TRBD2
V gene: TRBV6-8
CDR3 DNA: TGTGCCAGCAGTCAACTAGCGGGTACCTACAATGAGCAGTTCTTC
CDR3 protein: CASSQLAGTYNEQFF

clone size: -
J gene: TRBJ1-1
D gene: TRBD1
V gene: TRBV10-2
CDR3 DNA: TGCGCCAGCAGCAGACAGGGGGACACTGAAGCTTTCTTT
CDR3 protein: CASSRQGDTEAFF

clone size: -
J gene: TRBJ2-5
D gene: TRBD1
V gene: TRBV28
CDR3 DNA: TGTGCCAGCAGTGCCGCCGGGACAGGTGGGAGGGAGACCCAGTACTTC
CDR3 protein: CASSAAGTGGRETQYF

clone size: few
J gene: TRBJ2-3
D gene: TRBD2
V gene: TRBV10-2
CDR3 DNA: TGCGCCAGCAGTGACTGGACTAGCGGAAGCACAGATACGCAGTATTTT
CDR3 protein: CASSDWTSGSTDTQYF

clone size: -
J gene: TRBJ1-1
D gene: TRBD1
V gene: TRBV11-3
CDR3 DNA: TGTGCCAGCAGCCCGGAGGGACAGCAGAACACTGAAGCTTTCTTT
CDR3 protein: CASSPEGQQNTEAFF

clone size: few
J gene: TRBJ1-1
D gene: -
V gene: TRBV28
CDR3 DNA: TGTGCCAGCACCCTTGGGAGCTGGGCTACAAACACTGAAGCTTTCTTT
CDR3 protein: CASTLGSWATNTEAFF

clone size: few
J gene: TRBJ1-2
D gene: -
V gene: TRBV6-8
CDR3 DNA: TGTGCCATCAGTGTCCAGGGCGCCAACTATGGCTACACCTTC
CDR3 protein: CAISVQGANYGYTF

clone size: few
J gene: TRBJ2-7
D gene: -
V gene: TRBV11-3
CDR3 DNA: TGTGCCAGCAGCTTAGAGGCGGGTAGGGCGTACGAGCAGTACTTC
CDR3 protein: CASSLEAGRAYEQYF

clone size: few
J gene: TRBJ1-4
D gene: -
V gene: TRBV9
CDR3 DNA: TGTGCCAGCAAAGCAGGGTCTAATGAAAAACTGTTTTTT
CDR3 protein: CASKAGSNEKLFF

clone size: -
J gene: TRBJ1-3
D gene: -
V gene: TRBV7-5
CDR3 DNA: TGTGCCAGCAGCACAACTGGGGTATCTGGAAACACCATATATTTT
CDR3 protein: CASSTTGVSGNTIYF

clone size: few
J gene: TRBJ1-4
D gene: TRBD1
V gene: TRBV19
CDR3 DNA: TGTGCCAGTACCCTGACAGGGGGCGGTGAAAAACTGTTTTTT
CDR3 protein: CASTLTGGGEKLFF

clone size: medium-sized
J gene: TRBJ2-3
D gene: TRBD2
V gene: TRBV6-8
CDR3 DNA: TGTGCCGGCGGGGGAGGAAGCGGGTTCACAGATACGCAGTATTTT
CDR3 protein: CAGGGGSGFTDTQYF

clone size: -
J gene: TRBJ2-5
D gene: -
V gene: TRBV6-8
CDR3 DNA: TGTGCCAGCAGTTCCACAGGGTTGGAGACCCAGTACTTC
CDR3 protein: CASSSTGLETQYF